This TCR beta chain was observed in a study of T-cell reconstitution after alpha-beta-depleted transplantation in children. CDR3 length: 15 residues. CDR1 is DFQATT, CDR2 SNEGSKA, per germline (reference sequence). Deletions cut 4 bases from V and 2 bases from J, with 15 bases between. There are many counts of this clonotype. Using unique molecular identifiers, the investigators prepared the TCRbeta library. MiXCR was run by TCRdb on the PCR reads, yielding one entry per CDR3 protein. The sample includes hundreds of thousands of distinct CDR3 sequences, roughly 10% seen only once; the top ten take about 28%.

The sample in question was PBMCs, obtained before TCRalphabeta/CD19-depleted stem cell transplant. The chain recombines TRBV20-1 with TRBJ2-1; TRBD2 might be the D (6 bases). The TCR was taken from a child in the first two years of life with acute myeloid leukemia, due to receive a stem cell transplant. This CDR3 reads CSATPAAGPYNEQFF. DNA of the CDR3: TGCAGTGCTACCCCGGCAGCGGGCCCCTACAATGAGCAGTTCTTC.